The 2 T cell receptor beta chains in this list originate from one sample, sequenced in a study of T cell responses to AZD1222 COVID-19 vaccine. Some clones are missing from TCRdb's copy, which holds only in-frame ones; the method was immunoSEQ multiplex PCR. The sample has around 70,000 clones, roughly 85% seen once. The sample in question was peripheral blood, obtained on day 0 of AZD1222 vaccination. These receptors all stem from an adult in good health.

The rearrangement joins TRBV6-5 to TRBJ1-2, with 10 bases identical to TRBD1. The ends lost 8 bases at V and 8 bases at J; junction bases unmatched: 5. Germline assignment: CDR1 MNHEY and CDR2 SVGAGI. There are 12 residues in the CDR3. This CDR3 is CASSGQGGGYTF. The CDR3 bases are TGTGCCAGCTCTGGACAGGGGGGAGGCTACACCTTC.

CDR3 protein: CASSVREWNEQYF. CDR3 nucleotide sequence: TGTGCCAGCAGCGTACGGGAATGGAACGAGCAGTACTTC. The genes are TRBV9 and TRBJ2-7, with D possibly TRBD2 on 5 matching bases. Germline V CDR1 and CDR2: SGDLS, YYNGEE. Trimming removed 1 base from V and 5 bases from J, with 10 bases in between. The CDR3 length is 13 residues.